This T cell receptor beta chain was found in a study of T cells in Graves' hyperthyroidism and ophthalmopathy. About the research overall: Peripheral blood collection took place at initial diagnosis, before any treatment.

What was amplified from RNA transcripts were TCR beta CDR3 regions. During a first-round RT-PCR of the TCR CDR3, the HTBI primer set was used. One entry per CDR3 protein results from TCRdb running MiXCR on the multiplex PCR reads. The data contain about 640,000 distinct CDR3 sequences, about 20% of them singletons. Ophthalmopathy patients all had a Clinical Activity Score of at least 3, a NOSPECS grade of at least 4 and disease under 3 months old. Study conclusions and caveats: Most clonotypes expanded in the thyroid (above 0.001) were also present in blood.

Per germline, CDR1 MGHRA and CDR2 YSYEKL. V shed 1 base and J shed 3 bases, with 6 bases lying between them. The CDR3 spans 13 residues. For this clonotype: The antigen remains undetermined.

This chain uses TRBV4-1 with TRBJ2-5, with a possible D match to TRBD1 (5 bases). The clonotype originates from a man aged 25 to 45 with Graves' ophthalmopathy. Material for sequencing was blood. Here the CDR3 DNA reads TGCGCCAGCAGCCAAGTAGGGGAAGAGACCCAGTACTTC. Encoded protein: CASSQVGEETQYF.